Detailed here is one T cell receptor (beta chain). The data were taken from a study of molecular identifiers for immune sequencing clone quantification. Study-level information: Replicate RNA from approximately 20,000 or 98,000 naive CD8 T cells formed five aliquots; four were sequenced.

CDR1 and CDR2 from the germline V gene are DFQATT and SNEGSKA (reference sequence). The CDR3 covers 16 residues. The ends were cut back, 0 bases at V and 7 bases at J, with 21 bases in the middle. The authors built bulk TCR libraries by previously described methods with listed TCR primers. TCRdb called the PCR reads again in MiXCR, with one record for every CDR3 protein. The table has more than 250,000 distinct CDR3 sequences, 20% to 25% seen once. Libraries used 20,000 to 1,000,000 sorted naive CD8 T cells and 10%, 30% or 50% RNA input. The sequencing input was naive CD8+ T cells from blood, with Jurkat cell RNA spiked in. The subset here: FACS-sorted CD8+CD4-CCR7+CD45RA+ naive T cells. The gene calls are TRBV20-1 and TRBJ2-5; perhaps TRBD2 as D (5 bases). This TCR was sampled from a human donor in good health. Some libraries in this study had Jurkat cell RNA spiked in. The CDR3 sequence is CSARDSGSPRRGTQYF. The CDR3 coding sequence is TGCAGTGCTAGAGATTCGGGGTCCCCCCGAAGAGGGACCCAGTACTTC.